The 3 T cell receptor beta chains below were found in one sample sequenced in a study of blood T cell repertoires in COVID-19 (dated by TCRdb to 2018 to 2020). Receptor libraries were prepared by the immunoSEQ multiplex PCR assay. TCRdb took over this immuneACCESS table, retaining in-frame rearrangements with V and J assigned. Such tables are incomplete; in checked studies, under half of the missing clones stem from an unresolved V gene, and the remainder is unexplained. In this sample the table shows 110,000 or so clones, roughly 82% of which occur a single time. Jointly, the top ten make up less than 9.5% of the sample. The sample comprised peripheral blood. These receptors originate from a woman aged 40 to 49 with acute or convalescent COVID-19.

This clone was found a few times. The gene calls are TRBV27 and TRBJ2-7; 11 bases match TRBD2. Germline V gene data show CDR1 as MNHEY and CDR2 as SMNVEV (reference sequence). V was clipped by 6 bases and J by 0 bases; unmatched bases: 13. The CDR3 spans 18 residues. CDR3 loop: CASRNLAGGLRSSYEQYF. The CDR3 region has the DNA TGTGCCAGCAGGAACCTAGCGGGGGGACTAAGGAGCTCCTACGAGCAGTACTTC.

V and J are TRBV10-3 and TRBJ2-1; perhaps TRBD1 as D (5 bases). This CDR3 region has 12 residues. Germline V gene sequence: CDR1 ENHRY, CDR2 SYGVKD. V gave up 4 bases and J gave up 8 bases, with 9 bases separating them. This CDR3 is CAISGIGDEQFF. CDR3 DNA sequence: TGTGCCATCAGTGGGATAGGGGATGAGCAGTTCTTC.

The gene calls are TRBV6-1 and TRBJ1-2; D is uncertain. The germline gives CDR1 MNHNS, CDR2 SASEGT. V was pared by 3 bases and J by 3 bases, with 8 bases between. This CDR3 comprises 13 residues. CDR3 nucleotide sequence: TGTGCCAGCAGTGACAGGTCGGACTATGGCTACACCTTC. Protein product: CASSDRSDYGYTF.